Listed below are T cell receptor beta chains from one sample, sequenced in a study of cytomegalovirus exposure and HLA in healthy donors. TCRdb's table, derived via immunoSEQ multiplex PCR, lists solely in-frame clones and lacks some. The data contain 100,000 or so clones, around 74% of them singletons. The sample consisted of PBMCs. All receptors come from a woman aged 40 to 49 in good health and CMV-seronegative. Both conserved end residues are part of each CDR3. D genes are given only for firm matches. Where a row states a size, it is once, few, many or the class of an expanded clone; other rows omit it.

CDR3 protein: CSVTDSNEKLFF
CDR3 DNA: TGCAGCGTTACTGACAGCAATGAAAAACTGTTTTTT
D gene: .
V gene: TRBV29-1
clone size: .
J gene: TRBJ1-4

CDR3 protein: CASKGLAGEETQYF
CDR3 DNA: TGTGCCAGCAAGGGACTAGCGGGAGAAGAGACCCAGTACTTC
D gene: TRBD2
V gene: TRBV25-1
clone size: once
J gene: TRBJ2-5

CDR3 protein: CASSSQSSGRYEQYF
CDR3 DNA: TGTGCCAGCAGTTCCCAATCTAGCGGGAGATACGAGCAGTACTTC
D gene: TRBD2
V gene: TRBV28
clone size: .
J gene: TRBJ2-7

CDR3 protein: CASSEEAGPNEQFF
CDR3 DNA: TGTGCCAGCAGCGAAGAGGCAGGGCCCAATGAGCAGTTCTTC
D gene: .
V gene: TRBV11-2
clone size: .
J gene: TRBJ2-1

CDR3 protein: CASTGQGLLNYGYTF
CDR3 DNA: TGTGCCAGCACGGGACAGGGCCTTCTTAACTATGGCTACACCTTC
D gene: TRBD1
V gene: TRBV13
clone size: .
J gene: TRBJ1-2

CDR3 protein: CASSRRDILNYGYTF
CDR3 DNA: TGTGCCAGTAGCCGCCGGGACATACTCAACTATGGCTACACCTTC
D gene: .
V gene: TRBV19
clone size: .
J gene: TRBJ1-2

CDR3 protein: CASSPGTSGQVEQFF
CDR3 DNA: TGCGCCAGCAGCCCGGGGACTAGCGGACAGGTTGAGCAGTTCTTC
D gene: TRBD2
V gene: TRBV4-1
clone size: .
J gene: TRBJ2-1

CDR3 protein: CASTGRLGTFSNQPQHF
CDR3 DNA: TGTGCCAGCACCGGAAGGCTGGGCACCTTTAGCAATCAGCCCCAGCATTTT
D gene: .
V gene: TRBV21-1
clone size: .
J gene: TRBJ1-5

CDR3 protein: CASSEAQLGPAPTQHF
CDR3 DNA: TGTGCCAGCAGTGAAGCCCAATTGGGCCCGGCACCGACCCAGCATTTT
D gene: .
V gene: TRBV2
clone size: .
J gene: TRBJ1-5

CDR3 protein: CASSNPGSNQPQHF
CDR3 DNA: TGTGCCAGTAGTAATCCCGGGAGCAATCAGCCCCAGCATTTT
D gene: .
V gene: TRBV19
clone size: once
J gene: TRBJ1-5

CDR3 protein: CSSSLGREPQHF
CDR3 DNA: TGTTCCAGCAGCTTAGGGAGGGAGCCCCAGCATTTT
D gene: .
V gene: TRBV7-9
clone size: .
J gene: TRBJ1-5

CDR3 protein: CASRVRLAGGTYNEQFF
CDR3 DNA: TGTGCCAGCAGGGTCAGACTAGCGGGGGGGACCTACAATGAGCAGTTCTTC
D gene: TRBD2
V gene: TRBV2
clone size: .
J gene: TRBJ2-1

CDR3 protein: CASSLNTHRQISYEQYF
CDR3 DNA: TGTGCCAGCAGCTTAAACACACACCGACAGATCTCCTACGAGCAGTACTTC
D gene: .
V gene: TRBV11-2
clone size: .
J gene: TRBJ2-7

CDR3 protein: CASSKSSKRENYEQYF
CDR3 DNA: TGTGCCAGCAGCAAATCGTCTAAGCGGGAGAACTACGAGCAGTACTTC
D gene: .
V gene: TRBV21-1
clone size: once
J gene: TRBJ2-7

CDR3 protein: CASSQAWGGYEQYF
CDR3 DNA: TGTGCCAGCAGCCAAGCGTGGGGGGGCTACGAGCAGTACTTC
D gene: TRBD2
V gene: TRBV4-2
clone size: .
J gene: TRBJ2-7

CDR3 protein: CASSFRQGTGANVLTF
CDR3 DNA: TGTGCCAGCAGCTTTCGACAGGGAACTGGGGCCAACGTCCTGACTTTC
D gene: TRBD1
V gene: TRBV9
clone size: few
J gene: TRBJ2-6

CDR3 protein: CASSSVGAGGGYEQYF
CDR3 DNA: TGTGCCAGCAGCTCCGTCGGGGCGGGAGGGGGCTACGAGCAGTACTTC
D gene: TRBD2
V gene: TRBV13
clone size: .
J gene: TRBJ2-7

CDR3 protein: CASSKGTGVSGANVLTF
CDR3 DNA: TGTGCCAGCAGCAAAGGGACGGGAGTCTCTGGGGCCAACGTCCTGACTTTC
D gene: .
V gene: TRBV21-1
clone size: .
J gene: TRBJ2-6

CDR3 protein: CASSTGAEETEAFF
CDR3 DNA: TGTGCCAGCAGTACAGGGGCCGAGGAGACTGAAGCTTTCTTT
D gene: TRBD1
V gene: TRBV6-1
clone size: .
J gene: TRBJ1-1

CDR3 protein: CASSPTHDRGGSMQYF
CDR3 DNA: TGTGCCAGCAGCCCTACCCACGACAGGGGAGGATCGATGCAGTACTTC
D gene: TRBD1
V gene: TRBV7-9
clone size: .
J gene: TRBJ2-7

CDR3 protein: CASTEWGRYEQYF
CDR3 DNA: TGTGCCAGCACCGAGTGGGGCCGTTACGAGCAGTACTTC
D gene: .
V gene: TRBV6-1
clone size: .
J gene: TRBJ2-7

CDR3 protein: CASSPRQGAISDTQYF
CDR3 DNA: TGTGCCAGTAGTCCCCGACAGGGGGCCATTTCAGATACGCAGTATTTT
D gene: TRBD1
V gene: TRBV19
clone size: .
J gene: TRBJ2-3

CDR3 protein: CASSILLAGDTQYF
CDR3 DNA: TGCGCCAGCAGCATACTCCTAGCGGGAGATACGCAGTATTTT
D gene: TRBD2
V gene: TRBV5-1
clone size: .
J gene: TRBJ2-3

CDR3 protein: CASSPRTADNEQFF
CDR3 DNA: TGTGCCAGCTCACCACGGACAGCAGACAATGAGCAGTTCTTC
D gene: .
V gene: TRBV18
clone size: .
J gene: TRBJ2-1

CDR3 protein: CASSLFGTGEDEQYF
CDR3 DNA: TGTGCCAGCAGCTTATTTGGGACAGGGGAGGACGAGCAGTACTTC
D gene: TRBD1
V gene: TRBV7-2
clone size: once
J gene: TRBJ2-7

CDR3 protein: CASSPSGGLIQETQYF
CDR3 DNA: TGTGCCAGTAGCCCCTCGGGGGGACTGATCCAAGAGACCCAGTACTTC
D gene: TRBD2
V gene: TRBV19
clone size: .
J gene: TRBJ2-5

CDR3 protein: CASSFVTSTDTQYF
CDR3 DNA: TGCGCCAGCAGCTTTGTTACTAGCACAGATACGCAGTATTTT
D gene: .
V gene: TRBV5-1
clone size: .
J gene: TRBJ2-3

CDR3 protein: CASRTETSGHREQFF
CDR3 DNA: TGCGCCAGCAGGACGGAGACTAGCGGGCACAGGGAGCAGTTCTTC
D gene: TRBD2
V gene: TRBV5-1
clone size: .
J gene: TRBJ2-1

CDR3 protein: CAWRGNGYTF
CDR3 DNA: TGTGCCTGGAGGGGCAATGGCTACACCTTC
D gene: .
V gene: TRBV30
clone size: .
J gene: TRBJ1-2

CDR3 protein: CASSLGFGTGEQETQYF
CDR3 DNA: TGTGCCAGCAGCTTAGGATTCGGGACAGGGGAACAGGAGACCCAGTACTTC
D gene: TRBD1
V gene: TRBV7-2
clone size: .
J gene: TRBJ2-5

CDR3 protein: CAWSEPRGYSNQPQHF
CDR3 DNA: TGTGCCTGGAGTGAACCCCGGGGGTATAGCAATCAGCCCCAGCATTTT
D gene: .
V gene: TRBV30
clone size: few
J gene: TRBJ1-5

CDR3 protein: CASSLGVGSGGQPQHF
CDR3 DNA: TGTGCCAGCAGCTTGGGGGTTGGTTCCGGGGGTCAGCCCCAGCATTTT
D gene: .
V gene: TRBV13
clone size: .
J gene: TRBJ1-5

CDR3 protein: CASSPDRGRMNTEAFF
CDR3 DNA: TGTGCCAGCAGCCCGGACAGGGGGCGTATGAACACTGAAGCTTTCTTT
D gene: TRBD1
V gene: TRBV11-3
clone size: .
J gene: TRBJ1-1

CDR3 protein: CVSSLQTGNTEAFF
CDR3 DNA: TGCGTCAGCAGCCTACAGACAGGGAACACTGAAGCTTTCTTT
D gene: .
V gene: TRBV5-1
clone size: .
J gene: TRBJ1-1

CDR3 protein: CASSLRTSGGAGGGELFF
CDR3 DNA: TGTGCCAGCAGCTTAAGGACTAGCGGGGGGGCTGGCGGCGGGGAGCTGTTTTTT
D gene: TRBD2
V gene: TRBV5-5
clone size: .
J gene: TRBJ2-2

CDR3 protein: CASSFAGLGKQFF
CDR3 DNA: TGTGCCAGCAGCTTCGCCGGACTAGGCAAGCAGTTCTTC
D gene: TRBD2
V gene: TRBV7-9
clone size: few
J gene: TRBJ2-1

CDR3 protein: CASSLDRGRGNTIYF
CDR3 DNA: TGTGCCAGCAGCCTGGACAGGGGGAGAGGAAACACCATATATTTT
D gene: TRBD1
V gene: TRBV7-8
clone size: .
J gene: TRBJ1-3

CDR3 protein: CASSSVLAGGPETQYF
CDR3 DNA: TGTGCCAGCAGCTCAGTACTAGCGGGGGGGCCGGAGACCCAGTACTTC
D gene: TRBD2
V gene: TRBV5-6
clone size: few
J gene: TRBJ2-5

CDR3 protein: CASSSGGARGRSTYEQYF
CDR3 DNA: TGTGCCAGCAGCTCAGGGGGCGCGAGAGGTCGGAGCACCTACGAGCAGTACTTC
D gene: TRBD1
V gene: TRBV6-8
clone size: .
J gene: TRBJ2-7

CDR3 protein: CASSQDAAGGAYEQFF
CDR3 DNA: TGTGCCAGCAGCCAAGATGCGGCGGGGGGGGCGTATGAGCAGTTCTTC
D gene: TRBD2
V gene: TRBV4-2
clone size: .
J gene: TRBJ2-1

CDR3 protein: CASSWGTGGEKLFF
CDR3 DNA: TGTGCCAGCAGCTGGGGAACAGGGGGTGAAAAACTGTTTTTT
D gene: TRBD1
V gene: TRBV28
clone size: few
J gene: TRBJ1-4

CDR3 protein: CATLRKGRNTGELFF
CDR3 DNA: TGTGCCACGCTCCGAAAGGGGCGGAACACCGGGGAGCTGTTTTTT
D gene: .
V gene: TRBV11-2
clone size: .
J gene: TRBJ2-2

CDR3 protein: CASSQVSGPSSYEQYF
CDR3 DNA: TGTGCCAGCAGCCAAGTGAGCGGTCCAAGCTCCTACGAGCAGTACTTC
D gene: .
V gene: TRBV4-2
clone size: .
J gene: TRBJ2-7

CDR3 protein: CASSQEPQGGTTDTQYF
CDR3 DNA: TGCGCCAGCAGCCAAGAACCACAGGGAGGGACCACAGATACGCAGTATTTT
D gene: .
V gene: TRBV4-1
clone size: .
J gene: TRBJ2-3